Each of the 20 T cell receptor beta chains below was sequenced from the same sample in a study of siplizumab effects on memory and regulatory T cells. The method was immunoSEQ multiplex PCR; TCRdb's version includes in-frame clones alone and lacks a portion of them. The sample consists of more than 85,000 clones, about 92% of them appearing once. Material: Tregs sorted from blood. These receptors were obtained from a human donor in good health.

J is TRBJ1-1 and V is TRBV7-8; unclear D gene. This CDR3 is 14 amino acids long. Germline assignment: CDR1 SGHVS and CDR2 FQNEAQ. Trimming stripped 5 bases from V and 11 bases from J, with 21 bases between. The CDR3: CASSPPGPGRRAFF. Written as DNA, the CDR3 is TGTGCCAGCAGCCCCCCCGGTCCAGGCCGTCGGGCTTTCTTT.

The chain couples TRBV5-1 to TRBJ1-4; D perhaps matches TRBD1 (5 bases). The CDR3 runs 13 residues. CDR1 SGHRS and CDR2 YFSETQ come from the germline V gene. The ends were cut back, 7 bases at V and 8 bases at J, with 15 bases in the middle. DNA of the CDR3: TGCGCCAGCGGGACGCCCGGGAGCGAAAAACTGTTTTTT. This sequence encodes CASGTPGSEKLFF.

V usage is TRBV7-3 and J usage is TRBJ2-2, with 8 bases fitting TRBD2. The CDR3 totals 17 residues. The germline gives CDR1 SGHTA, CDR2 FQGTGA. V lost 5 bases, J lost 5 bases, and 13 bases stayed unmatched. The CDR3 nucleotides are TGTGCCAGCAGCCCCTCGGGACTAGGGGTTGGGACCGGGGAGCTGTTTTTT. Translating gives CASSPSGLGVGTGELFF.

This chain uses TRBV27 with TRBJ1-1; unclear D gene. The V and J ends lost 7 bases and 6 bases respectively, with 9 bases between them. This CDR3 comprises 11 residues. Germline V gene data show CDR1 as MNHEY and CDR2 as SMNVEV (reference sequence). Written as DNA, the CDR3 is TGTGCCAGCACCCAAGGGTCTGAAGCTTTCTTT. Translating gives CASTQGSEAFF.

This clone has more than one count but fewer than ten. V usage is TRBV6-1 and J usage is TRBJ1-5; D gene ambiguous. V was shortened by 2 bases and J by 3 bases, with 5 bases between the two germline ends. The CDR3 runs to 13 residues. Germline CDR1 and CDR2: MNHNS and SASEGT. This CDR3 reads CASSETDNQPQHF. CDR3 DNA: TGTGCCAGCAGTGAAACGGACAATCAGCCCCAGCATTTT.

The chain is built from TRBV5-1 and TRBJ2-7, with 9 nucleotides matching TRBD1. This CDR3 has 14 residues. Germline trimming cut 6 bases from V and 1 base from J; bases unmatched to any gene: 5. Germline CDR1 reads SGHRS; CDR2 reads YFSETQ. The CDR3 DNA is TGCGCCAGCACCCGGACAGGGGTTTCCTACGAGCAGTACTTC. As protein: CASTRTGVSYEQYF.

V is TRBV27 and J is TRBJ2-7, with D perhaps assigned TRBD1 or TRBD2 (5 bases each). The CDR3 extends over 12 amino acids. V gave up 6 bases and J gave up 3 bases, with 9 bases separating them. Germline CDR1 and CDR2: MNHEY and SMNVEV (reference sequence). The CDR3 nucleotides read TGTGCCAGCAGGGGGGTCCTCTACGAGCAGTACTTC. This sequence encodes CASRGVLYEQYF.

The genes are TRBV5-1 and TRBJ1-1; the D is unclear. Trimming removed 3 bases from V and 0 bases from J, with 9 bases in between. The CDR3 consists of 14 residues. Germline lookup yields CDR1 SGHRS and CDR2 YFSETQ. The CDR3 nucleotides are TGCGCCAGCAGCTCGGCCCAGGTGAACACTGAAGCTTTCTTT. Its protein product is CASSSAQVNTEAFF.

The V gene is TRBV5-1, the J gene TRBJ2-3, with TRBD2 matching 15 bases. Germline loops: CDR1 SGHRS, CDR2 YFSETQ. The CDR3 runs 18 residues. The V and J ends lost 4 bases and 6 bases, in that order; junction bases with no gene match: 12. CDR3 loop: CASSQLNGLAGGRDTQYF. The CDR3 region has the DNA TGCGCCAGCAGCCAACTTAATGGACTAGCGGGAGGGCGGGATACGCAGTATTTT. Looking up the rest from reference TRBV5-1 and TRBJ2-3 gives the full variable domain: KAGVTQTPRYLIKTRGQQVTLSCSPISGHRSVSWYQQTPGQGLQFLFEYFSETQRNKGNFPGRFSGRQFSNSRSEMNVSTLELGDSALYLCASSQLNGLAGGRDTQYFGPGTRLTVL.

This chain uses TRBV7-9 with TRBJ1-4; D ambiguous. Looked up from germline, CDR1 is SEHNR and CDR2 is FQNEAQ (reference sequence). The V gene lost 5 bases and the J gene lost 8 bases, with 12 bases spanning the gap. The CDR3 runs 13 residues. The CDR3 spells CASSGVAWEKLFF. In nucleotides, the CDR3 is TGTGCCAGCAGCGGAGTAGCCTGGGAAAAACTGTTTTTT.

The chain recombines TRBV4-1 with TRBJ1-2, with D hard to call. Germline V CDR1 and CDR2: MGHRA, YSYEKL. V lost 2 bases to trimming and J lost 4 bases, with 8 bases between them. The CDR3 is 13 amino acids. CDR3 in amino acids: CASSQRYSYGYTF. The CDR3 DNA is TGCGCCAGCAGCCAACGGTATAGCTATGGCTACACCTTC.

V and J are TRBV6-1 and TRBJ2-5; D possibly corresponds to TRBD1 (5 bases). This CDR3 region has 12 residues. V was pared by 2 bases and J by 9 bases, with 10 bases between. Germline CDR1 and CDR2: MNHNS and SASEGT. The CDR3 DNA sequence: TGTGCCAGCAGTGAACCACTGGGGCCCCAGTACTTC. Encoded protein: CASSEPLGPQYF.

This sequence joins TRBV7-9 and TRBJ1-4; D perhaps matches TRBD1 (6 bases). CDR1 and CDR2 from the germline V gene are SEHNR and FQNEAQ (reference sequence). The CDR3 totals 15 residues. Trimming stripped 5 bases from V and 8 bases from J, with 18 bases between. The CDR3: CASSPRGGGEEKLFF. The CDR3 DNA follows: TGTGCCAGCAGCCCCAGAGGGGGGGGCGAGGAAAAACTGTTTTTT.

V usage is TRBV2 and J usage is TRBJ2-7; a possible D gene is TRBD2 (5 bases). The ends were cut back, 4 bases at V and 2 bases at J, with 12 bases in the middle. The length of the CDR3 is 14 residues. Looked up from germline, CDR1 is SNHLY and CDR2 is FYNNEI. The CDR3 spells CASSVQAVTYEQYF. CDR3 coding DNA: TGTGCCAGCAGTGTTCAAGCGGTCACCTACGAGCAGTACTTC.

This chain joins TRBV27 and TRBJ2-7; 10 nucleotides agree with TRBD1. The V gene's germline CDR1 is MNHEY and CDR2 SMNVEV (reference sequence). With V trimmed by 6 bases and J by 3 bases, 5 bases remained unmatched. This CDR3 is 14 amino acids long. CDR3 in DNA: TGTGCCAGCAGCTGGACAGGGGGGAGCTACGAGCAGTACTTC. Its protein product is CASSWTGGSYEQYF.

The genes are TRBV5-1 and TRBJ1-2; 7 bases agree with TRBD1. The CDR3 runs 12 residues. V shed 2 bases and J 6 bases; nucleotides not matched to a gene: 1. Germline-derived CDR1 and CDR2 are SGHRS and YFSETQ. The CDR3 coding sequence is TGCGCCAGCAGCTTTGACAGGGATGGCTACACCTTC. Amino acids: CASSFDRDGYTF.

The chain joins TRBV2 to TRBJ1-2; 8 bases are shared with TRBD1. With 4 bases clipped from V and 6 bases from J, the junction kept 7 bases outside the gene matches. The CDR3 totals 14 residues. CDR1 and CDR2 from the germline V gene are SNHLY and FYNNEI. The CDR3 region has the DNA TGTGCCAGCAGTGTTATTGGACAGGGACATGGCTACACCTTC. Its translation: CASSVIGQGHGYTF.

The chain employs TRBV6-1 and TRBJ2-3; 7 nucleotides match TRBD2. The CDR3 is made up of 18 amino acids. The germline V gene has CDR1 MNHNS and CDR2 SASEGT. V was clipped by 2 bases and J by 1 base; unmatched bases: 12. The CDR3 nucleotides are TGTGCCAGCAGTGAACTCTCGGGAGGAGCCGGCGGCACAGATACGCAGTATTTT. Translated, it gives CASSELSGGAGGTDTQYF.

The V and J genes are TRBV6-5 and TRBJ1-3; D is unresolved. V was pared by 0 bases and J by 4 bases, with 10 bases between. Germline V lookup: CDR1 MNHEY, CDR2 SVGAGI. CDR3 length equals 15 residues. The CDR3 DNA sequence: TGTGCCAGCAGTTACTCAGGGCCTGGAGGAAACACCATATATTTT. Its translation: CASSYSGPGGNTIYF.

The chain employs TRBV30 and TRBJ2-7; tentative D call: TRBD2 (5 bases). The CDR3 length is 15 residues. The V gene's germline CDR1 is GTSNPN and CDR2 SVGIG (reference sequence). Trimming pared 2 bases from V and 5 bases from J, leaving 19 bases between. The CDR3 loop reads CAWSPPLGIYHEQYF. The CDR3 DNA reads TGTGCCTGGAGTCCTCCTCTCGGGATCTATCACGAGCAGTACTTC.